These T cell receptor beta chains were read from a single sample in a study of blood T cell repertoires in COVID-19. The repertoire was sequenced with immunoSEQ multiplex PCR; TCRdb's copy has only in-frame clones and lacks some. The sample yields under 140,000 clones, around 82% seen once. Sequencing was carried out using peripheral blood. These receptors all stem from an older woman with acute or convalescent COVID-19. The CDR3 runs from the conserved cysteine through the conserved F or W. Fields, in order: J gene, V gene, D gene, CDR3 length, clone size, CDR3 DNA, CDR3 protein. A D gene is named only where the DNA matches it firmly. Rows give clone size only sometimes, using once, few, many, or a class for an expanded clone.

j_call: TRBJ2-3
v_call: TRBV9
d_call: -
cdr3_length: 14
clone_size: -
cdr3_nt: TGTGCCAGCAGCGGGGCTACTCACACAGATACGCAGTATTTT
cdr3_aa: CASSGATHTDTQYF

j_call: TRBJ2-2
v_call: TRBV19
d_call: -
cdr3_length: 14
clone_size: many
cdr3_nt: TGTGCCAGTAGTATAGCCCAGGGTAGCGGGGAGCTGTTTTTT
cdr3_aa: CASSIAQGSGELFF

j_call: TRBJ1-6
v_call: TRBV7-2
d_call: -
cdr3_length: 16
clone_size: -
cdr3_nt: TGTGCCAGCAGCGCGAGGGCCAGCTCCTATAATTCACCCCTCCACTTT
cdr3_aa: CASSARASSYNSPLHF

j_call: TRBJ1-2
v_call: TRBV25-1
d_call: -
cdr3_length: 15
clone_size: -
cdr3_nt: TGTGCCAGCCGAGAAGGGCGGGGGGCAGGATATGGCTACACCTTC
cdr3_aa: CASREGRGAGYGYTF

j_call: TRBJ1-5
v_call: TRBV6-2/TRBV6-3
d_call: TRBD1
cdr3_length: 13
clone_size: few
cdr3_nt: TGTGCCAGCAGTATGGACAGGGGACAGCCCCAGCATTTT
cdr3_aa: CASSMDRGQPQHF

j_call: TRBJ1-3
v_call: TRBV11-2
d_call: -
cdr3_length: 16
clone_size: few
cdr3_nt: TGTGCCAGCAGCTTAGGGCAGGGAAAACCTGGAAACACCATATATTTT
cdr3_aa: CASSLGQGKPGNTIYF

j_call: TRBJ1-5
v_call: TRBV7-9
d_call: TRBD1
cdr3_length: 17
clone_size: few
cdr3_nt: TGTGCCAGCAGCCGGGACAGGGGAGATCGTGGCAATCAGCCCCAGCATTTT
cdr3_aa: CASSRDRGDRGNQPQHF

j_call: TRBJ1-1
v_call: TRBV29-1
d_call: TRBD1
cdr3_length: 12
clone_size: -
cdr3_nt: TGCAGCGCTCGGACAGGGGGCATTGAAGCTTTCTTT
cdr3_aa: CSARTGGIEAFF

j_call: TRBJ1-6
v_call: TRBV11-3
d_call: -
cdr3_length: 15
clone_size: -
cdr3_nt: TGTGCCAGCAGCCCATCCGCAGGAGGAAATTCACCCCTCCACTTT
cdr3_aa: CASSPSAGGNSPLHF

j_call: TRBJ1-1
v_call: TRBV19
d_call: -
cdr3_length: 15
clone_size: few
cdr3_nt: TGTGCCAGTAGTATATTTGCCGGGGGTGGAACTGAAGCTTTCTTT
cdr3_aa: CASSIFAGGGTEAFF

j_call: TRBJ2-2
v_call: TRBV7-9
d_call: TRBD2
cdr3_length: 14
clone_size: -
cdr3_nt: TGTGCCAGCAGCGGGACTAGCGGGCCCGGGGAGCTGTTTTTT
cdr3_aa: CASSGTSGPGELFF

j_call: TRBJ1-2
v_call: TRBV4-3
d_call: TRBD1
cdr3_length: 13
clone_size: -
cdr3_nt: TGCGCCAGCAGTCTCCAGGGGGCCTATGGCTACACCTTC
cdr3_aa: CASSLQGAYGYTF

j_call: TRBJ1-2
v_call: TRBV2
d_call: -
cdr3_length: 14
clone_size: -
cdr3_nt: TGTGCCAGCAGGCCCCGGGGGGCAATCTATGGCTACACCTTC
cdr3_aa: CASRPRGAIYGYTF

j_call: TRBJ2-5
v_call: TRBV19
d_call: -
cdr3_length: 12
clone_size: once
cdr3_nt: TGTGCCAGTGGTCAGGGTGAGGAGACCCAGTACTTC
cdr3_aa: CASGQGEETQYF

j_call: TRBJ1-6
v_call: TRBV27
d_call: -
cdr3_length: 15
clone_size: -
cdr3_nt: TGTGCCAGCAGTTTATCCGCAGGTTCCAATTCACCCCTCCACTTT
cdr3_aa: CASSLSAGSNSPLHF

j_call: TRBJ1-5
v_call: TRBV21-1
d_call: -
cdr3_length: 15
clone_size: -
cdr3_nt: TGTGCCAGCAGAAAAGGGGACAGCCTTAATCAGCCCCAGCATTTT
cdr3_aa: CASRKGDSLNQPQHF

j_call: TRBJ1-5
v_call: TRBV6-2/TRBV6-3
d_call: -
cdr3_length: 15
clone_size: -
cdr3_nt: TGTGCCAGCAGTCAGACTAGGACGCTGGATCAGCCCCAGCATTTT
cdr3_aa: CASSQTRTLDQPQHF

j_call: TRBJ2-3
v_call: TRBV19
d_call: -
cdr3_length: 14
clone_size: many
cdr3_nt: TGTGCCAGTAGTCTGGCAGGGATCCCAGATACGCAGTATTTT
cdr3_aa: CASSLAGIPDTQYF

j_call: TRBJ1-1
v_call: TRBV4-1
d_call: -
cdr3_length: 12
clone_size: -
cdr3_nt: TGCGCCACCGGCGGGAGAGACACTGAAGCTTTCTTT
cdr3_aa: CATGGRDTEAFF

j_call: TRBJ2-1
v_call: TRBV7-9
d_call: TRBD1
cdr3_length: 13
clone_size: -
cdr3_nt: TGTGCCAGTCGACAGGGGACCTACAATGAGCAGTTCTTC
cdr3_aa: CASRQGTYNEQFF

j_call: TRBJ1-2
v_call: TRBV18
d_call: TRBD1
cdr3_length: 14
clone_size: -
cdr3_nt: TGTGCCAGCTCCCCCGACAGGGGAGCCCATGGCTACACCTTC
cdr3_aa: CASSPDRGAHGYTF

j_call: TRBJ1-5
v_call: TRBV6-6
d_call: TRBD1
cdr3_length: 15
clone_size: -
cdr3_nt: TGTGCCAGCAGTAACAGGGGTATAAGCAATCAGCCCCAGCATTTT
cdr3_aa: CASSNRGISNQPQHF

j_call: TRBJ2-7
v_call: TRBV6-6
d_call: TRBD1
cdr3_length: 15
clone_size: -
cdr3_nt: TGTGCCAGCAGGGGACGGACAGGGGGTAGGGACGAGCAGTACTTC
cdr3_aa: CASRGRTGGRDEQYF

j_call: TRBJ2-7
v_call: TRBV6-6
d_call: TRBD2
cdr3_length: 14
clone_size: -
cdr3_nt: TGTGCCAGCAGAATAGCGGGAGGAATCTACGAGCAGTACTTC
cdr3_aa: CASRIAGGIYEQYF

j_call: TRBJ2-1
v_call: TRBV7-3
d_call: TRBD2
cdr3_length: 19
clone_size: -
cdr3_nt: TGTGCCAGCAGCGCTACTGGTTTAGCGGGGGACCCATTATACAATGAGCAGTTCTTC
cdr3_aa: CASSATGLAGDPLYNEQFF

j_call: TRBJ1-2
v_call: TRBV10-3
d_call: -
cdr3_length: 16
clone_size: once
cdr3_nt: TGTGCCATCAGTGGGATGGCAGGGCTGCCTAACTATGGCTACACCTTC
cdr3_aa: CAISGMAGLPNYGYTF

j_call: TRBJ1-6
v_call: TRBV10-3
d_call: TRBD1
cdr3_length: 16
clone_size: few
cdr3_nt: TGTGCCATCAGCTCCGGGACAGGGGTATATAATTCACCCCTCCACTTT
cdr3_aa: CAISSGTGVYNSPLHF

j_call: TRBJ1-6
v_call: TRBV12-3/TRBV12-4
d_call: -
cdr3_length: 13
clone_size: -
cdr3_nt: TGTGCCAGCAGTCCCCTCGGGAATTCACCCCTCCACTTT
cdr3_aa: CASSPLGNSPLHF

j_call: TRBJ2-1
v_call: TRBV5-6
d_call: -
cdr3_length: 12
clone_size: -
cdr3_nt: TGTGCCAGCAGCCGACTGGCAAATGAGCAGTTCTTC
cdr3_aa: CASSRLANEQFF

j_call: TRBJ2-7
v_call: TRBV11-3
d_call: -
cdr3_length: 12
clone_size: -
cdr3_nt: TGTGCCAGCAGCTCTCGGTCCTACGAGCAGTACTTC
cdr3_aa: CASSSRSYEQYF

j_call: TRBJ2-1
v_call: TRBV6-5
d_call: -
cdr3_length: 11
clone_size: -
cdr3_nt: TGTGCCAGTCAGAGGTTGCATGAGCAGTTCTTC
cdr3_aa: CASQRLHEQFF

j_call: TRBJ2-3
v_call: TRBV28
d_call: -
cdr3_length: 16
clone_size: -
cdr3_nt: TGTGCCAGCAGTCCCCGGTCCCTCGGGAGCACAGATACGCAGTATTTT
cdr3_aa: CASSPRSLGSTDTQYF

j_call: TRBJ1-1
v_call: TRBV28
d_call: -
cdr3_length: 16
clone_size: -
cdr3_nt: TGTGCCAGCAGTTTATTGGCAGGTTGGGCACCCTTAATAGCTTTCTTT
cdr3_aa: CASSLLAGWAPLIAFF

j_call: TRBJ1-5
v_call: TRBV27
d_call: -
cdr3_length: 14
clone_size: -
cdr3_nt: TGTGCCTGCTGTTCCACGACTGGCTCTCAGCCCCAGCATTTT
cdr3_aa: CACCSTTGSQPQHF

j_call: TRBJ2-3
v_call: TRBV5-1
d_call: -
cdr3_length: 13
clone_size: -
cdr3_nt: TGCGCCAGCAGCTTGCCTAGAACAGATACGCAGTATTTT
cdr3_aa: CASSLPRTDTQYF

j_call: TRBJ2-3
v_call: TRBV11-2
d_call: -
cdr3_length: 13
clone_size: -
cdr3_nt: TGTGCCAGCAGCTCCTTCGGGACAGATACGCAGTATTTT
cdr3_aa: CASSSFGTDTQYF

j_call: TRBJ2-3
v_call: TRBV11-3
d_call: TRBD2
cdr3_length: 14
clone_size: many
cdr3_nt: TGTGCCAGCAGCGGAACTAGCGAGGCAGATACGCAGTATTTT
cdr3_aa: CASSGTSEADTQYF

j_call: TRBJ2-5
v_call: TRBV7-7
d_call: -
cdr3_length: 13
clone_size: -
cdr3_nt: TGTGCTAGCAGCTTCGCAGGGGAAGAGACCCAGTACTTC
cdr3_aa: CASSFAGEETQYF

j_call: TRBJ2-7
v_call: TRBV2
d_call: -
cdr3_length: 14
clone_size: -
cdr3_nt: TGTGCCAGCACTCCTTCGGACAGCTCCTACGAGCAGTACTTC
cdr3_aa: CASTPSDSSYEQYF

j_call: TRBJ1-2
v_call: TRBV30
d_call: -
cdr3_length: 15
clone_size: -
cdr3_nt: TGTGCCTGGAGTCGCCTGGACAGTTATATAGGTGGCTACACCTTC
cdr3_aa: CAWSRLDSYIGGYTF

j_call: TRBJ1-2
v_call: TRBV4-3
d_call: TRBD1
cdr3_length: 16
clone_size: few
cdr3_nt: TGCGCCAGCAGCCAAGATGGGGGACAGGTCAACTATGGCTACACCTTC
cdr3_aa: CASSQDGGQVNYGYTF

j_call: TRBJ2-1
v_call: TRBV5-4
d_call: TRBD2
cdr3_length: 16
clone_size: -
cdr3_nt: TGTGCCAGCAGTCCGACCGGGACTAGCGCCCGCTTTGAGCAGTTCTTC
cdr3_aa: CASSPTGTSARFEQFF

j_call: TRBJ1-2
v_call: TRBV24-1
d_call: TRBD1
cdr3_length: 13
clone_size: -
cdr3_nt: TGTGCCACCTCGGGACAGGGGGCTCATGGCTACACCTTC
cdr3_aa: CATSGQGAHGYTF

j_call: TRBJ1-4
v_call: TRBV5-1
d_call: TRBD1
cdr3_length: 15
clone_size: -
cdr3_nt: TGCGCCAGCAGCACCGACAGGGTGAGAGGCGAAAAACTGTTTTTT
cdr3_aa: CASSTDRVRGEKLFF

j_call: TRBJ2-5
v_call: TRBV6-2/TRBV6-3
d_call: TRBD2
cdr3_length: 17
clone_size: once
cdr3_nt: TGTGCCAGCAATTACCCCGGGACTAGCGGGGGTCAAGAGACCCAGTACTTC
cdr3_aa: CASNYPGTSGGQETQYF

j_call: TRBJ2-5
v_call: TRBV12-5
d_call: TRBD1
cdr3_length: 14
clone_size: -
cdr3_nt: TGTGCTAGTGGTCGACAGGGACAACAAGAGACCCAGTACTTC
cdr3_aa: CASGRQGQQETQYF

j_call: TRBJ2-3
v_call: TRBV5-4
d_call: -
cdr3_length: 14
clone_size: once
cdr3_nt: TGTGCCAGCAGCTTGGACAGGGTGCCAGATACGCAGTATTTT
cdr3_aa: CASSLDRVPDTQYF

j_call: TRBJ2-3
v_call: TRBV27
d_call: TRBD2
cdr3_length: 15
clone_size: -
cdr3_nt: TGTGCCAGCAGTTTCGGGGGGTCTAGCACAGATACGCAGTATTTT
cdr3_aa: CASSFGGSSTDTQYF

j_call: TRBJ1-6
v_call: TRBV20-1
d_call: TRBD1
cdr3_length: 14
clone_size: -
cdr3_nt: TGCAGTGCTAGTTTCGGGACAGCTAATTCACCCCTCCACTTT
cdr3_aa: CSASFGTANSPLHF

j_call: TRBJ2-1
v_call: TRBV5-4
d_call: TRBD1
cdr3_length: 15
clone_size: -
cdr3_nt: TGTGCCAGCAGCGGGGGGACAGGGGCCTACAATGAGCAGTTCTTC
cdr3_aa: CASSGGTGAYNEQFF